The 6 T cell receptor beta chains presented below share a single source sample, sequenced in a study of vaccination effects on CD4 cells after COVID-19. Libraries were prepared by immunoSEQ multiplex PCR; TCRdb keeps only in-frame clonotypes and omits some of them. The data show tens of thousands of clones, around 70% seen once. Antigen specificity for these receptors is unknown. Isolating CD4+ T cells followed less than 11 days of culture. Either the mRNA-1273 or the BNT162b2 vaccine was given to participants as two doses. Sequenced here: CD4+ T cells from PBMCs cultured without peptide, sampled after COVID-19 vaccination. Every receptor here comes from a human donor who received a COVID-19 vaccine.

The rearrangement joins TRBV7-9 to TRBJ2-7, with 7 nucleotides matching TRBD1. The junction had 6 bases not matched to a gene; V was cut back by 1 base and J by 0 bases. CDR1 and CDR2 from the germline V gene are SEHNR and FQNEAQ (reference sequence). There are 16 residues in the CDR3. The CDR3 loop is CASSLGSGTVSYEQYF. The CDR3 region has the DNA TGTGCCAGCAGCTTAGGGTCCGGGACAGTCTCCTACGAGCAGTACTTC.

J is TRBJ2-7 and V is TRBV6-5; 10 nucleotides match TRBD1. The length of the CDR3 is 13 residues. The trim removed 8 bases at V and 5 bases at J, leaving 6 bases unmatched. Germline lookup yields CDR1 MNHEY and CDR2 SVGAGI. The CDR3: CASFVTGGHEQYF. The CDR3 DNA reads TGTGCCAGCTTTGTGACAGGGGGCCACGAGCAGTACTTC.

The chain links TRBV7-9 to TRBJ2-3; 11 nucleotides line up with TRBD1. V shed 0 bases, J shed 0 bases, and the junction held 8 bases outside the gene matches. The CDR3 is 19 residues long. Germline-derived CDR1 and CDR2 are SEHNR and FQNEAQ (reference sequence). The CDR3 sequence is CASSLARTGGFASTDTQYF. The CDR3 DNA reads as TGTGCCAGCAGCTTAGCTAGGACAGGGGGCTTTGCTAGCACAGATACGCAGTATTTT.

The chain couples TRBV11-2 to TRBJ2-3, with TRBD2 matching 9 bases. This CDR3 contains 16 residues. Germline CDR1 reads SGHAT; CDR2 reads FQNNGV. The J segment lost 10 bases and the V segment lost 0 bases, leaving 11 bases of the junction unmatched. The CDR3 bases are TGTGCCAGCAGCTTAGATCGGGCTAGCGGGGCCTACGCGCAGTATTTT. This sequence encodes CASSLDRASGAYAQYF.

This chain uses TRBV5-4 with TRBJ2-3, with D perhaps matching TRBD1 or TRBD2 (5 bases each). The CDR3 extends over 17 amino acids. Germline CDR1 reads SGHNT; CDR2 reads YYREEE (reference sequence). The V end was cut by 3 bases, the J end by 1 base, with 18 bases between. This CDR3 reads CASSSPGRTGRTDTQYF. The CDR3 DNA sequence: TGTGCCAGCAGCTCCCCCGGCCGGACGGGACGCACAGATACGCAGTATTTT.

This clone was recorded once. This chain joins TRBV5-1 and TRBJ2-1; 10 bases are a match to TRBD2. Germline V gene data show CDR1 as SGHRS and CDR2 as YFSETQ. The CDR3 has 16 amino acids. V dropped 4 bases and J dropped 7; count of bases not matched to a gene: 11. Here the CDR3 DNA reads TGCGCCAGCAGCCAGACCAGCGGGGGGGCCTCAAATGAGCAGTTCTTC. Translation: CASSQTSGGASNEQFF. Looking up the rest from reference TRBV5-1 and TRBJ2-1 gives the full variable domain: KAGVTQTPRYLIKTRGQQVTLSCSPISGHRSVSWYQQTPGQGLQFLFEYFSETQRNKGNFPGRFSGRQFSNSRSEMNVSTLELGDSALYLCASSQTSGGASNEQFFGPGTRLTVL.